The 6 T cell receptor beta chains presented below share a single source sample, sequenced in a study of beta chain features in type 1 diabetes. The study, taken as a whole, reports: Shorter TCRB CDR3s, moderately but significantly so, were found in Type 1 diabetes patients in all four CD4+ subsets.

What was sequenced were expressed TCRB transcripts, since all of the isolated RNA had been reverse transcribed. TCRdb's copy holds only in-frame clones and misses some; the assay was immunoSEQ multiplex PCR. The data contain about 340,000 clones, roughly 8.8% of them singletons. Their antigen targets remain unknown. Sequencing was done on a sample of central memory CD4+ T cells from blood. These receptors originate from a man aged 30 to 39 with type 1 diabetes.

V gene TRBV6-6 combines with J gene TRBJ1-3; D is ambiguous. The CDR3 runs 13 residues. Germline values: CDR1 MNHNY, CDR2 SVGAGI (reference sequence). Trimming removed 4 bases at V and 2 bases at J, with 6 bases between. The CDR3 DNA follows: TGTGCCAGCAGTTCCCTGACTGGAAACACCATATATTTT. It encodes CASSSLTGNTIYF.

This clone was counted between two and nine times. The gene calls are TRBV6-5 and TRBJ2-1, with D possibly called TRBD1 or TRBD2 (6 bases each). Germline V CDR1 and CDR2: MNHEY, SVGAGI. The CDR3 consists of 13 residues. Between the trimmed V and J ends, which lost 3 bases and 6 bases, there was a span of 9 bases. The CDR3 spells CASSYGGLNEQFF. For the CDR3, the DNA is TGTGCCAGCAGTTATGGGGGGCTCAATGAGCAGTTCTTC.

The CDR3 here is CASSSFGGNTDYGYTF. The CDR3 DNA follows: TGCGCCAGCAGCTCGTTCGGAGGGAATACTGACTATGGCTACACCTTC. The chain has TRBV5-1 and TRBJ1-2, with D hard to call. CDR3 length: 16 amino acids. Germline V gene lookup returns CDR1 SGHRS and CDR2 YFSETQ. Trimming took off 3 bases at V and 3 bases at J, with 18 bases between the two ends.

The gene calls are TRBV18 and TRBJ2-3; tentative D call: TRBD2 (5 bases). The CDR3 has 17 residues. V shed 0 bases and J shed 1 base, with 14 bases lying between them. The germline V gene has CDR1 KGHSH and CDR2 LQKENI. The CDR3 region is CASSPPLTGIGTDTQYF. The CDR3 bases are TGTGCCAGCTCACCACCTCTCACGGGGATAGGCACAGATACGCAGTATTTT.

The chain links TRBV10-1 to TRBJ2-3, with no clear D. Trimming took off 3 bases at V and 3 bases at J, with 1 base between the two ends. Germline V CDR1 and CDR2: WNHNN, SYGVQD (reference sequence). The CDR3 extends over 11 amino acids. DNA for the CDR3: TGCGCCAGCAGTGAAACAGATACGCAGTATTTT. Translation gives CASSETDTQYF.

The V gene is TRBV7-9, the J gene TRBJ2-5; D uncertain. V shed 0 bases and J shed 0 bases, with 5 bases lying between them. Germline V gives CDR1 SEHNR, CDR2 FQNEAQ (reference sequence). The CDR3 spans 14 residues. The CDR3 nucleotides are TGTGCCAGCAGCTTAGCGCTCTACCAAGAGACCCAGTACTTC. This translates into CASSLALYQETQYF.